The present T cell receptor (beta chain) was sequenced within a study of CD8 T cell repertoires and HIV-1 epitope variants. The overall study: Each of Twenty-five Gag and Nef epitope peptides stimulated a separate culture. IL-2, IL-7 and IL-15 were added on days 3 and 7 of roughly 10-day cultures.

Using immunoSEQ multiplex PCR, the repertoire was profiled, and TCRdb retains in-frame clones only, with some absent. The table shows about 95,000 clones, with 60% to 80% occurring only once. Trimming stripped 5 bases from V and 6 bases from J, with 12 bases between. Germline V gene data show CDR1 as PRHDT and CDR2 as FYEKMQ (reference sequence). The CDR3 totals 13 residues. Sequencing was done on a sample of uncultured baseline CD8+ T cells from peripheral blood mononuclear cells (PBMCs). The chain links TRBV13 to TRBJ2-3; a weak D match, TRBD2 (5 bases). This TCR came from a male donor with HIV. CDR3 sequence (DNA): TGTGCCAGCAGCGCCCGGCGAGGGGATACGCAGTATTTT. Its protein is CASSARRGDTQYF.